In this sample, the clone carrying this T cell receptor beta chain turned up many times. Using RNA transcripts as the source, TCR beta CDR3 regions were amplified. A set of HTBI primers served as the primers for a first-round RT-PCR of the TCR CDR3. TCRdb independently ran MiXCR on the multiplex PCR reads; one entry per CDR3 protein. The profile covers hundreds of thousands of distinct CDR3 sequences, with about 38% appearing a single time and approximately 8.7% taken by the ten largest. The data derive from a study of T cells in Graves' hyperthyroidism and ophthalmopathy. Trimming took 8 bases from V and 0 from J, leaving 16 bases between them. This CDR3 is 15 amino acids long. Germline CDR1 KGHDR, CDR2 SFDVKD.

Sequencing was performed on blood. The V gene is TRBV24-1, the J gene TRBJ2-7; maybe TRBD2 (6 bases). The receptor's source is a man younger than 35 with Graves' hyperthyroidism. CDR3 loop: CATIRGTASSYEQYF. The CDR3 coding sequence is TGTGCCACCATCCGCGGGACGGCGAGCTCCTACGAGCAGTACTTC.